This entry lists 5 T cell receptor beta chains sequenced from one sample in a study of graft-versus-host responses after intestinal transplantation. Their cognate antigens are unknown. Assay: immunoSEQ multiplex PCR; the TCRdb copy retains only in-frame clones and omits some. The top ten clones hold roughly 1% of a sample with over 100,000 clones, 85% to 95% of them seen once. Sequencing was performed on unstimulated CD8+ T cells sorted from spleen or lymph node cells, taken before transplant. All receptors come from a human donor who was the organ donor for an intestinal transplant.

This clone appeared a single time. The V call is TRBV6-4, the J call TRBJ2-3, with 8 bases identical to TRBD1. Per the germline V gene, CDR1 is MRHNA and CDR2 is SNTAGT. The CDR3 contains 17 residues. J was trimmed by 4 bases and V by 0 bases; bases with no gene match: 9. As DNA, the CDR3 is TGTGCCAGCAGTGACTCCGCCGGGACAGGCGGACCAGATACGCAGTATTTT. Translation gives CASSDSAGTGGPDTQYF.

The gene calls are TRBV6-1 and TRBJ2-1; 7 bases line up with TRBD2. Germline CDR1 reads MNHNS; CDR2 reads SASEGT. V lost 2 bases, J lost 0 bases, and 7 bases stayed unmatched. CDR3 length equals 17 residues. CDR3 coding DNA: TGTGCCAGCAGTGAATTTCCTGGCGGGAGCTCCTACAATGAGCAGTTCTTC. Its protein is CASSEFPGGSSYNEQFF.

The genes are TRBV27 and TRBJ1-5; maybe TRBD1 (5 bases). This CDR3 has 14 residues. Trimming removed 5 bases at V and 4 bases at J, with 12 bases between. Germline V gene data show CDR1 as MNHEY and CDR2 as SMNVEV (reference sequence). As DNA, the CDR3 is TGTGCCAGCAGTCCTTACAGGATTAATCAGCCCCAGCATTTT. Amino acids: CASSPYRINQPQHF.

The J gene is TRBJ2-1, the V gene TRBV11-2, with 11 nucleotides matching TRBD2. The V segment lost 1 base and the J segment 3 bases; nucleotides outside the gene matches: 8. Germline loops: CDR1 SGHAT, CDR2 FQNNGV. The CDR3 length is 18 residues. CDR3 sequence reads: CASSLVPSGRSYYNEQFF. For the CDR3, the DNA is TGTGCCAGCAGCTTAGTACCTAGCGGGAGGAGTTACTACAATGAGCAGTTCTTC.

This chain connects TRBV9 to TRBJ2-7; 8 positions match TRBD1. CDR3 length: 15 amino acids. CDR1 and CDR2 from the germline V gene are SGDLS and YYNGEE. Trimming cost V 3 bases and J 4 bases; bases outside gene matches: 9. The CDR3 sequence is CASSERTGPIYEQYF. CDR3 DNA: TGTGCCAGCAGCGAGAGGACAGGGCCAATTTACGAGCAGTACTTC. Looking up the rest from reference TRBV9 and TRBJ2-7 gives the full variable domain: DSGVTQTPKHLITATGQRVTLRCSPRSGDLSVYWYQQSLDQGLQFLIQYYNGEERAKGNILERFSAQQFPDLHSELNLSSLELGDSALYFCASSERTGPIYEQYFGPGTRLTVT.